This TCR beta chain was retrieved from a study of blood T cell repertoires in COVID-19. Germline trimming cut 5 bases from V and 10 bases from J; bases unmatched to any gene: 8. The CDR3 loop spans 14 amino acids. From germline, CDR1 is LNHDA and CDR2 SQIVND (reference sequence). Original processing methods: Amplification of reference gene primers was used by the study to estimate nucleated cell counts. The repertoire was sequenced with immunoSEQ multiplex PCR; TCRdb's copy has only in-frame clones and lacks some. V, J and clone size are taken as reported in that table, and D and trimming were inferred from the DNA itself. The sample lists 300,000 to 400,000 clones; around 91% were seen once.

The chain recombines TRBV19 with TRBJ1-6, with 7 bases identical to TRBD1. What was sequenced was peripheral blood. The source is a young woman who had recovered from COVID-19. CDR3 in amino acids: CASSAGLRGSPLHF. The CDR3 DNA sequence: TGTGCCAGTAGTGCGGGACTCAGGGGGTCACCCCTCCACTTT.